These T cell receptor beta chains were read from a single sample in a study of cytomegalovirus exposure and HLA in healthy donors. Sequencing was performed with immunoSEQ multiplex PCR; in TCRdb, only in-frame clones are kept and a portion is missing. The table lists roughly 120,000 clones. Sequences were obtained from PBMCs. The source is a man aged 35-49 years in good health and CMV-seropositive. CDR3s include the opening cysteine and the closing phenylalanine or tryptophan. The order of the fields is V gene, D gene, J gene, CDR3 protein, CDR3 DNA. A D gene is named only where the DNA matches it firmly.

V gene: TRBV10-3; D gene: NA; J gene: TRBJ2-7; CDR3 protein: CAISEIGVVPYEQYF; CDR3 DNA: TGTGCCATCAGTGAAATAGGAGTTGTTCCCTACGAGCAGTACTTC
V gene: TRBV4-1; D gene: TRBD2; J gene: TRBJ2-7; CDR3 protein: CASSRGGGSYEQYF; CDR3 DNA: TGCGCCAGCTCGAGGGGCGGGGGTTCCTACGAGCAGTACTTC
V gene: TRBV7-8; D gene: TRBD2; J gene: TRBJ2-7; CDR3 protein: CASSLGAGPSTEQYF; CDR3 DNA: TGTGCCAGCAGCTTAGGAGCGGGACCGAGCACTGAGCAGTACTTC
V gene: TRBV11-2; D gene: TRBD2; J gene: TRBJ2-7; CDR3 protein: CASSPGLAGIGEQYF; CDR3 DNA: TGTGCCAGCAGCCCCGGACTAGCGGGAATCGGTGAGCAGTACTTC
V gene: TRBV9; D gene: NA; J gene: TRBJ2-7; CDR3 protein: CASSVVDYEQYF; CDR3 DNA: TGTGCCAGCAGCGTAGTAGATTACGAGCAGTACTTC
V gene: TRBV10-3; D gene: NA; J gene: TRBJ1-5; CDR3 protein: CAISDRGVSKQPQHF; CDR3 DNA: TGTGCCATCAGTGACCGGGGGGTATCGAAGCAGCCCCAGCATTTT
V gene: TRBV7-8; D gene: TRBD1; J gene: TRBJ2-7; CDR3 protein: CASSLGTGGLSYEQYF; CDR3 DNA: TGTGCCAGCAGCTTAGGGACAGGGGGCCTTTCCTACGAGCAGTACTTC
V gene: TRBV6-5; D gene: TRBD1; J gene: TRBJ1-5; CDR3 protein: CASRGQGSHQPQHF; CDR3 DNA: TGTGCCAGCAGAGGACAGGGGTCCCATCAGCCCCAGCATTTT
V gene: TRBV27; D gene: NA; J gene: TRBJ1-5; CDR3 protein: CASSIQGWGQPQHF; CDR3 DNA: TGTGCCAGCAGTATACAGGGCTGGGGTCAGCCCCAGCATTTT
V gene: TRBV4-3; D gene: TRBD2; J gene: TRBJ2-3; CDR3 protein: CASSHPGSSGRATDTQYF; CDR3 DNA: TGCGCCAGCAGCCACCCAGGATCTAGCGGGAGGGCCACAGATACGCAGTATTTT
V gene: TRBV5-1; D gene: NA; J gene: TRBJ2-3; CDR3 protein: CASSHGAAIEDTQYF; CDR3 DNA: TGCGCCAGCAGCCATGGGGCGGCCATTGAGGATACGCAGTATTTT
V gene: TRBV15; D gene: NA; J gene: TRBJ2-7; CDR3 protein: CATGHDRIDEQYF; CDR3 DNA: TGTGCCACAGGCCACGACAGGATCGACGAGCAGTACTTC
V gene: TRBV2; D gene: TRBD1; J gene: TRBJ2-2; CDR3 protein: CASRGDRAPTGELFF; CDR3 DNA: TGTGCCAGCAGGGGGGACAGGGCCCCCACCGGGGAGCTGTTTTTT
V gene: TRBV11-2; D gene: TRBD2; J gene: TRBJ2-1; CDR3 protein: CASSLGGSSYNEQFF; CDR3 DNA: TGTGCCAGCAGCTTAGGCGGGAGTAGTTACAATGAGCAGTTCTTC
V gene: TRBV28; D gene: TRBD2; J gene: TRBJ2-7; CDR3 protein: CASSSPGLAGGPGYEQYF; CDR3 DNA: TGTGCCAGCAGCTCCCCGGGACTAGCGGGAGGGCCTGGGTACGAGCAGTACTTC
V gene: TRBV9; D gene: TRBD2; J gene: TRBJ2-7; CDR3 protein: CASSVGTRAEEQYF; CDR3 DNA: TGTGCCAGCAGCGTGGGGACTAGGGCCGAGGAGCAGTACTTC
V gene: TRBV4-1; D gene: NA; J gene: TRBJ2-5; CDR3 protein: CASSHLADGKETQYF; CDR3 DNA: TGCGCCAGCAGCCACCTGGCGGACGGGAAAGAGACCCAGTACTTC
V gene: TRBV19; D gene: NA; J gene: TRBJ1-2; CDR3 protein: CASSETDTYGYTF; CDR3 DNA: TGTGCCAGTAGTGAAACAGATACCTATGGCTACACCTTC